This T cell receptor beta chain was sequenced in a study of early T cells in non-severe SARS-CoV-2 infection. For the study at large: Sequencing targeted bulk RNA from unsorted whole blood, leaving chains unpaired. Whole-study results and caveats: VDJdb-based matching was biased toward anti-spike CD8 responses and missed private and CD4 specificities.

The CDR3 totals 14 residues. Per germline, CDR1 SGHDT and CDR2 YYEEEE. V was trimmed by 4 bases and J by 7 bases, leaving 15 bases between them. Attachment of unique molecular identifiers was made to individual cDNA molecules. TCRdb analysed the 5' RACE reads with MiXCR anew, one entry per CDR3 protein. Among 65,000 to 95,000 distinct CDR3 sequences, less than 20% were seen once, and the ten largest hold approximately 2.9%. In this sample, this clonotype turned up a few times. Its cognate antigen is unknown. This receptor was taken from an adult who was a healthcare worker with PCR-confirmed SARS-CoV-2 infection or an uninfected control (not recorded which). The rearrangement joins TRBV5-6 to TRBJ2-1; D remains ambiguous. The sequencing sample was made of whole blood. CDR3 region: CASSHETYSNEQFF. The CDR3 bases are TGTGCCAGCAGCCATGAGACTTACTCAAATGAGCAGTTCTTC.